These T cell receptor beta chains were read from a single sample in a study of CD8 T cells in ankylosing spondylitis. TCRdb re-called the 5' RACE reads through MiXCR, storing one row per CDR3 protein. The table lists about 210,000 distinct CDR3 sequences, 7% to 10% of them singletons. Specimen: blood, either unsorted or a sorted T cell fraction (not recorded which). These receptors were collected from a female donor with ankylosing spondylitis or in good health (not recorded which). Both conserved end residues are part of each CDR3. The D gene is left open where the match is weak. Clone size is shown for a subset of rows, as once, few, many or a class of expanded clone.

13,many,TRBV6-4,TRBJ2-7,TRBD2,CASTRGLAYEQYF,TGTGCCAGCACCCGGGGACTAGCCTACGAGCAGTACTTC
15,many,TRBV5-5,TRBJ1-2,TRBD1,CASSLSPDRAYGYTF,TGTGCCAGCAGCTTGAGTCCGGACAGGGCTTATGGCTACACCTTC
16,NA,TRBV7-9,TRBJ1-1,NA,CASSFVFSSGDTEAFF,TGTGCCAGCAGCTTCGTTTTCTCTAGCGGGGACACTGAAGCTTTCTTT
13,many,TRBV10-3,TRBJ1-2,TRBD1,CAIKGTGGYGYTF,TGTGCCATCAAAGGAACAGGGGGCTATGGCTACACCTTC
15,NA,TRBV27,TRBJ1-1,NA,CASSLRGGPGTEAFF,TGTGCCAGCAGTCTAAGGGGGGGCCCGGGCACTGAAGCTTTCTTT
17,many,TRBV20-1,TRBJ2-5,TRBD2,CSALTLAGVGFAETQYF,TGCAGTGCTCTCACACTAGCGGGAGTGGGGTTCGCAGAGACCCAGTACTTC
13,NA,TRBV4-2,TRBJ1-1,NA,CASSPGLLWGAFF,TGTGCCAGCAGCCCCGGACTCCTCTGGGGAGCTTTCTTT
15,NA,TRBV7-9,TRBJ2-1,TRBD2,CASSLPGGRLNEQFF,TGTGCCAGCAGCTTACCTGGCGGGAGGTTGAATGAGCAGTTCTTC
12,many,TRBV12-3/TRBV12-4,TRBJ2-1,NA,CASSLSWGEQFF,TGTGCCAGCAGTCTTAGCTGGGGTGAGCAGTTCTTC
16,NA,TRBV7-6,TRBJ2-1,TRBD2,CASSRPTSGRGNEQFF,TGTGCCAGCAGCAGGCCGACTAGCGGGAGAGGTAATGAGCAGTTCTTC
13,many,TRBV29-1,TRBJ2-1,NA,CSVVGTQPNEQFF,TGCAGCGTTGTTGGGACCCAGCCCAATGAGCAGTTCTTC
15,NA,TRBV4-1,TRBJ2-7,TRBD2,CASSQQLAVPYEQYF,TGCGCCAGCAGCCAACAGCTAGCGGTCCCCTACGAGCAGTACTTC
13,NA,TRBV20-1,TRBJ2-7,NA,CSARVGSLYEQYF,TGCAGTGCTAGAGTGGGGTCTCTCTACGAGCAGTACTTC
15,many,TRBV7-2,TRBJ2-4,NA,CASSSPAGHGDIQYF,TGTGCCAGCAGCTCCCCCGCGGGCCACGGGGACATTCAGTACTTC
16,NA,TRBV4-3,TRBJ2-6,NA,CASSQGWNSGANVLTF,TGCGCCAGCAGCCAAGGGTGGAACTCTGGGGCCAACGTCCTGACTTTC
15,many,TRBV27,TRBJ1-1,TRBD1,CASSIETGGRTEAFF,TGTGCCAGCAGTATCGAGACAGGGGGCCGCACTGAAGCTTTCTTT
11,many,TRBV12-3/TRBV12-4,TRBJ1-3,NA,CASSFSGTIYF,TGTGCCAGCAGTTTCAGTGGCACCATATATTTT
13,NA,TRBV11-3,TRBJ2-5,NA,CASNLGLQETQYF,TGTGCCAGCAACCTCGGCCTCCAAGAGACCCAGTACTTC
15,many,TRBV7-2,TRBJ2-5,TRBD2,CASSLGGAGEETQYF,TGTGCCAGCAGCTTAGGTGGTGCGGGGGAAGAGACCCAGTACTTC
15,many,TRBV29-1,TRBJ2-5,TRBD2,CSALGLAGGGETQYF,TGCAGCGCTCTGGGACTAGCGGGAGGGGGAGAGACCCAGTACTTC
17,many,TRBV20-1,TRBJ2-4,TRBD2,CSARGLAGASAKNIQYF,TGCAGTGCAAGGGGGCTAGCGGGAGCCTCAGCCAAAAACATTCAGTACTTC
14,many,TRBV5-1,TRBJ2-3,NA,CASSSGPPPDTQYF,TGCGCCAGCAGCTCGGGACCCCCTCCAGATACGCAGTATTTT
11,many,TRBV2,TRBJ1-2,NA,CASTARYGYTF,TGTGCCAGCACCGCCCGCTATGGCTACACCTTC
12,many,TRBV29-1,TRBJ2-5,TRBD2,CSVARGGETQYF,TGCAGCGTTGCGCGGGGAGGGGAGACCCAGTACTTC
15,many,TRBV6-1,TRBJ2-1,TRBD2,CASGWSGRMANEQFF,TGTGCCAGTGGTTGGAGCGGGAGAATGGCAAATGAGCAGTTCTTC
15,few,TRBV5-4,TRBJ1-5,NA,CASSLAVGDNQPQHF,TGTGCCAGCAGCTTGGCCGTGGGAGACAATCAGCCCCAGCATTTT
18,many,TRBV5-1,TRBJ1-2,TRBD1,CASSLRVLPPGTGGGYTF,TGCGCCAGCAGCCTCCGCGTCCTACCTCCCGGGACAGGGGGCGGCTACACCTTC
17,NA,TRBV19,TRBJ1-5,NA,CATSQRGGVLSNQPQHF,TGTGCCACTTCCCAACGAGGGGGTGTGCTTAGCAATCAGCCCCAGCATTTT
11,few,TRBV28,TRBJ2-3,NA,CASSRAYTQYF,TGTGCCAGCAGTCGAGCTTATACGCAGTATTTT
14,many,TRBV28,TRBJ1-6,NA,CASIRRGRNSPLHF,TGTGCCAGCATAAGACGGGGGCGGAATTCACCCCTCCACTTT
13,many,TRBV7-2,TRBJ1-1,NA,CASSLGGSPEAFF,TGTGCCAGCAGCTTAGGAGGGTCCCCTGAAGCTTTCTTT
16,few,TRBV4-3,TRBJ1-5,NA,CASSQEVAGTLGPQHF,TGCGCCAGCAGCCAAGAGGTGGCAGGTACTTTGGGGCCCCAGCATTTT
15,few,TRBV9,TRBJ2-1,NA,CASSVAGSFERGQFF,TGTGCCAGCAGCGTAGCTGGGAGCTTTGAGAGGGGGCAGTTCTTC
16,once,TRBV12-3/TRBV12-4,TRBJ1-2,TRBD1,CANSLDRGRRGYGYTF,TGTGCCAACAGTTTAGACAGGGGCCGACGGGGCTATGGCTACACCTTC
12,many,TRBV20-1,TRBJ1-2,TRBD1,CSASGTGHGYTF,TGCAGTGCTAGCGGGACAGGTCATGGCTACACCTTC
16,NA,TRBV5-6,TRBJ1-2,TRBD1,CASGLQGASLGYGYTF,TGTGCCAGCGGGCTACAGGGGGCGTCCCTGGGGTATGGCTACACCTTC
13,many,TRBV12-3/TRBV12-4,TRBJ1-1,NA,CATIPGPETEAFF,TGTGCCACCATCCCGGGCCCGGAGACTGAAGCTTTCTTT
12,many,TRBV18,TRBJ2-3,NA,CASSPDRDTQYF,TGTGCCAGCTCACCCGACAGAGATACGCAGTATTTT
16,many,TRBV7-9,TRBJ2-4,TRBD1,CAIAGTGGDAKNIQYF,TGTGCCATCGCCGGGACAGGGGGCGACGCCAAAAACATTCAGTACTTC
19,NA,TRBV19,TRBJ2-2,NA,CATPRRDTVGTNTGELFFF,NA
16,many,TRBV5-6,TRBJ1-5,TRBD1,CASSLTGGAIDQPQHF,TGTGCCAGCAGCTTGACAGGGGGCGCAATCGATCAGCCCCAGCATTTT
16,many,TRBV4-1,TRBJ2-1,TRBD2,CASSQPGLAGDNEQFF,TGCGCCAGCAGCCAACCAGGACTAGCGGGGGACAATGAGCAGTTCTTC
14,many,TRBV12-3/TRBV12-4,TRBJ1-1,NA,CASSLAFRAHEAFF,TGTGCCAGCAGTTTAGCGTTCCGGGCGCATGAAGCTTTCTTT
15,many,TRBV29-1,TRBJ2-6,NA,CSVVGWVSGANVLTF,TGCAGCGTTGTAGGGTGGGTCTCTGGGGCCAACGTCCTGACTTTC
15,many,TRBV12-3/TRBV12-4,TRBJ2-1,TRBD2,CASSPPGLGDNEQFF,TGTGCCAGCAGTCCTCCGGGACTAGGGGACAATGAGCAGTTCTTC
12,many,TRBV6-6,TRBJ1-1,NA,CASRRPSAEAFF,TGTGCCAGCAGACGCCCATCCGCTGAAGCTTTCTTT
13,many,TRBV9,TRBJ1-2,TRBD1,CASSVGQGRGYTF,TGTGCCAGCAGCGTAGGACAGGGCCGTGGCTACACCTTC
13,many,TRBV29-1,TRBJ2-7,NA,CSVPHRTAYEQYF,TGCAGCGTGCCTCATAGGACAGCCTACGAGCAGTACTTC
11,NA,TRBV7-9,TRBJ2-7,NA,CASRGRDVQYF,TGTGCCAGCAGGGGAAGAGATGTGCAGTACTTC
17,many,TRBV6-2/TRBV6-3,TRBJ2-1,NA,CASSSPRRGPSYNEQFF,TGTGCCAGCAGTTCCCCTAGGAGGGGGCCTTCCTACAATGAGCAGTTCTTC
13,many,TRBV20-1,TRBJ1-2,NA,CSARSGSSYGYTF,TGCAGTGCCCGAAGTGGATCCTCCTATGGCTACACCTTC
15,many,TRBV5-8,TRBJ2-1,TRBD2,CASSLAGGPLSEQFF,TGTGCCAGCAGCTTGGCGGGAGGGCCCTTATCGGAGCAGTTCTTC